One and the same sample provided the 6 T cell receptor beta chains below, sequenced in a study of cytomegalovirus exposure and HLA in healthy donors. The PCR contained 60 Vbeta and 13 Jbeta primers. Only in-frame clones appear in the TCRdb table, and some are missing; sequencing was by immunoSEQ multiplex PCR. This table holds 180,000 or so clones, roughly 77% found once. Sequenced sample: PBMCs. The receptor set was obtained from a woman aged 25 to 39 in good health and CMV-seronegative.

The chain recombines TRBV5-4 with TRBJ2-1, with 13 nucleotides matching TRBD2. This CDR3 contains 16 residues. Germline values: CDR1 SGHNT, CDR2 YYREEE (reference sequence). V dropped 4 bases and J dropped 5; count of bases not matched to a gene: 6. CDR3 bases: TGTGCCAGCAGCACCGGACTAGCGGGGGCCCACAATGAGCAGTTCTTC. It translates to CASSTGLAGAHNEQFF.

The chain uses TRBV27 and TRBJ1-1; 8 nucleotides line up with TRBD1. This CDR3 contains 16 residues. Germline CDR1 and CDR2: MNHEY and SMNVEV (reference sequence). J was trimmed by 3 bases and V by 3 bases; bases with no gene match: 9. The CDR3 here is CASSFRSTGVDTEAFF. CDR3 DNA: TGTGCCAGCAGTTTCCGATCGACAGGGGTGGACACTGAAGCTTTCTTT.

The chain is built from TRBV5-4 and TRBJ1-1; tentative D call: TRBD1 (5 bases). CDR1 is SGHNT and CDR2 is YYREEE in the germline V gene (reference sequence). This CDR3 is 15 amino acids long. The germline V and J ends were trimmed by 0 bases and 0 bases, with 9 bases remaining between them. The DNA of the CDR3 is TGTGCCAGCAGCTTGGCGAAAGGGGTGAACACTGAAGCTTTCTTT. This sequence encodes CASSLAKGVNTEAFF.

This clone was counted a single time. The rearrangement joins TRBV30 to TRBJ1-2; tentative D call: TRBD1 (6 bases). Deletions cut 8 bases from V and 2 bases from J, with 12 bases between. The CDR3 loop spans 12 amino acids. Germline V lookup: CDR1 GTSNPN, CDR2 SVGIG (reference sequence). CDR3 sequence: CATAGQNYGYTF. CDR3 bases: TGTGCCACTGCTGGACAGAACTATGGCTACACCTTC.

The rearrangement uses TRBV27 and TRBJ1-1; 7 bases agree with TRBD1. The CDR3 spans 13 residues. Germline lookup yields CDR1 MNHEY and CDR2 SMNVEV (reference sequence). Unmatched junction bases numbered 2, after V lost 4 bases and J lost 3 bases. The CDR3 is CASSSTGYTEAFF. The CDR3 DNA follows: TGTGCCAGCAGTTCGACAGGGTACACTGAAGCTTTCTTT.

This chain joins TRBV9 and TRBJ1-5, with D maybe TRBD1 (6 bases). Trimming stripped 0 bases from V and 6 bases from J, with 10 bases between. Germline V CDR1 and CDR2: SGDLS, YYNGEE. This CDR3 has 14 amino acids. CDR3 sequence reads: CASSVAGEGQPQHF. For the CDR3, the DNA is TGTGCCAGCAGCGTAGCAGGGGAGGGTCAGCCCCAGCATTTT. The complete variable domain, with remaining parts taken from reference TRBV9 and TRBJ1-5, reads DSGVTQTPKHLITATGQRVTLRCSPRSGDLSVYWYQQSLDQGLQFLIQYYNGEERAKGNILERFSAQQFPDLHSELNLSSLELGDSALYFCASSVAGEGQPQHFGDGTRLSIL.